Listed below are T cell receptor beta chains from one sample, sequenced in a study of neurological immune-mediated disorders. TCRdb recomputed calls from the 5' RACE reads with MiXCR, one row per CDR3 protein. The table lists under 50,000 distinct CDR3 sequences, under 15% of them singletons. The specimen was PBMCs. Receptor source: a male donor with HTLV-1-associated myelopathy (HAM/TSP). Both conserved end residues are part of each CDR3. A D gene is named only where the DNA matches it firmly. A clone size is listed for some rows: how often the clone was seen (once, few, many), or a class if it is expanded.

many | TRBJ2-2 | TRBV3-1 | . | CASSQVRGTTGELFF | TGTGCCAGCAGCCAAGTACGGGGGACCACCGGGGAGCTGTTTTTT
. | TRBJ2-7 | TRBV25-1 | . | CASSVKGPYEQYF | TGTGCCAGCAGTGTTAAGGGTCCCTACGAGCAGTACTTC
many | TRBJ2-4 | TRBV5-1 | TRBD1 | CASSVQGAGDIQYF | TGCGCCAGCAGCGTACAGGGGGCTGGGGACATTCAGTACTTC
many | TRBJ2-1 | TRBV12-3/TRBV12-4 | . | CASSHRESYNEQFF | TGTGCCAGCAGTCACAGGGAATCCTACAATGAGCAGTTCTTC
. | TRBJ1-5 | TRBV20-1 | . | CSARGNRDGQPQHF | TGCAGTGCTAGAGGGAACAGGGACGGACAGCCCCAGCATTTT
many | TRBJ1-5 | TRBV12-3/TRBV12-4 | . | CASSLGTLWGNQPQHF | TGTGCCAGCAGTTTAGGCACGTTGTGGGGCAATCAGCCCCAGCATTTT
many | TRBJ1-1 | TRBV30 | . | CAWSVSQNTEAFF | TGTGCCTGGAGTGTATCGCAAAACACTGAAGCTTTCTTT
many | TRBJ2-1 | TRBV20-1 | TRBD1 | CSALQGSNEQFF | TGCAGTGCTTTACAGGGGAGCAATGAGCAGTTCTTC
many | TRBJ1-2 | TRBV6-5 | TRBD1 | CASSYVRTGGGYGYTF | TGTGCCAGCAGTTACGTGCGGACAGGGGGTGGCTATGGCTACACCTTC
many | TRBJ1-2 | TRBV10-3 | . | CAISVREDTNYGYTF | TGTGCCATCAGTGTGCGGGAAGACACTAACTATGGCTACACCTTC
medium-sized | TRBJ2-2 | TRBV9 | . | CASSLNPNTGELFF | TGTGCCAGCAGCCTAAACCCGAACACCGGGGAGCTGTTTTTT
many | TRBJ1-1 | TRBV5-1 | . | CASSLERGNTEAFF | TGCGCCAGCAGCTTGGAGAGGGGTAACACTGAAGCTTTCTTT